These 5 T cell receptor beta chains were sequenced from one sample in a study of T cell responses to AZD1222 COVID-19 vaccine. Generated by immunoSEQ multiplex PCR, the TCRdb table keeps only in-frame clones and is missing some. The table lists around 110,000 clones, around nine tenths of them singletons. The sequences come from peripheral blood, collected on day 0 of AZD1222 vaccination. The origin of the receptors is an adult in good health.

This chain uses TRBV5-1 with TRBJ1-1, with D unresolved. Trimming took 3 bases from V and 8 from J, leaving 11 bases between them. The germline CDR1 and CDR2 sequences are SGHRS and YFSETQ. CDR3 length: 12 amino acids. CDR3 loop: CASSSRTGEAFF. CDR3 in DNA: TGCGCCAGCAGCTCTCGGACGGGAGAAGCTTTCTTT.

This chain links TRBV7-2 with TRBJ1-6; maybe TRBD1 (5 bases). Germline-derived CDR1 and CDR2 are SGHTA and FQGNSA. V was trimmed by 6 bases and J by 12 bases, leaving 24 bases between them. The CDR3 length is 16 residues. CDR3 DNA: TGTGCCAGCAGTCCGCCCCGGGGCGCCACCGCGAGACCCCTCCACTTT. This codes for CASSPPRGATARPLHF. The variable domain in full, completed from reference TRBV7-2 and TRBJ1-6, reads GAGVSQSPSNKVTEKGKDVELRCDPISGHTALYWYRQSLGQGLEFLIYFQGNSAPDKSGLPSDRFSAERTGGSVSTLTIQRTQQEDSAVYLCASSPPRGATARPLHFGNGTRLTVT.

This sequence joins TRBV6-6 and TRBJ1-2; D not resolved. Germline assignment: CDR1 MNHNY and CDR2 SVGAGI (reference sequence). This CDR3 region has 14 residues. Trimming pared 7 bases from V and 2 bases from J, leaving 14 bases between. The DNA for the CDR3 is TGTGCCAGCACCAAGTGGGAGCTGAACTATGGCTACACCTTC. Translation gives CASTKWELNYGYTF.

This clone was found once. The gene calls are TRBV30 and TRBJ2-2, with 15 bases that match TRBD2. The ends lost 2 bases at V and 4 bases at J; junction bases unmatched: 11. Germline CDR1 GTSNPN, CDR2 SVGIG (reference sequence). The CDR3 is 19 amino acids. The CDR3 DNA is TGTGCCTGGAGTTTGCCGGGACTAGCGGGGGGCCGGCTCACCGGGGAGCTGTTTTTT. Protein product: CAWSLPGLAGGRLTGELFF.

This clone was picked up a small number of times. V gene TRBV7-9 combines with J gene TRBJ1-2, with no clear D. The V gene lost 1 base and the J gene lost 8 bases, with 8 bases spanning the gap. This CDR3 spans 12 amino acids. From germline, CDR1 is SEHNR and CDR2 FQNEAQ (reference sequence). The CDR3 sequence is CASSLDIQGYTF. DNA of the CDR3: TGTGCCAGCAGCTTAGACATCCAAGGCTACACCTTC.